Each of the 16 T cell receptor beta chains below was sequenced from the same sample in a study of CD8+ T cells in alopecia areata. Regarding treatment: oral pan-JAK inhibitor, 5-10 mg twice daily. cDNA reverse transcribed from extracted RNA served as the sequencing template. The data were produced by immunoSEQ multiplex PCR, yet TCRdb's version contains in-frame clones alone and is incomplete. Of over 150,000 clones listed, more than 45% are singletons. The source material was CD4+ T cells sorted from blood, sampled at week 24, from a patient treated with tofacitinib. The receptors shown here come from a human donor with alopecia areata.

The table lists this clone with a few counts. The chain carries TRBV27 and TRBJ2-7, with 7 positions matching TRBD2. CDR3 length equals 18 residues. Looked up from germline, CDR1 is MNHEY and CDR2 is SMNVEV (reference sequence). V shed 3 bases, J shed 2 bases, and the junction held 16 bases outside the gene matches. The CDR3 here is CASSFPVFAGDPPYEQYF. Written as DNA, the CDR3 is TGTGCCAGCAGTTTCCCCGTCTTTGCGGGGGACCCGCCCTACGAGCAGTACTTC.

The chain carries TRBV25-1 and TRBJ2-5, with 10 nucleotides matching TRBD2. CDR3 length: 16 amino acids. V lost 1 base, J lost 1 base, and 3 bases stayed unmatched. Germline V gene sequence: CDR1 MGHDK, CDR2 SYGVNS. Here the CDR3 reads CASSEFSGGVQETQYF. Here the CDR3 DNA reads TGTGCCAGCAGTGAATTCAGCGGGGGGGTCCAAGAGACCCAGTACTTC.

The chain carries TRBV7-9 and TRBJ2-5; the D gene is possibly TRBD1 (6 bases). Trimming cost V 2 bases and J 1 base, with 17 bases left between them. The germline CDR1 and CDR2 sequences are SEHNR and FQNEAQ (reference sequence). The CDR3 is 17 amino acids. The CDR3 here is CASSLLGGRAPQETQYF. As DNA, the CDR3 is TGTGCCAGCAGCTTACTAGGGGGTCGAGCCCCCCAAGAGACCCAGTACTTC.

The chain uses TRBV28 and TRBJ2-3, with TRBD2 matching 9 bases. V shed 5 bases and J 0 bases; nucleotides not matched to a gene: 6. The CDR3 totals 16 residues. From germline, CDR1 is MDHEN and CDR2 SYDVKM. The CDR3 loop is CASSPPSGTSTDTQYF. CDR3 coding DNA: TGTGCCAGCAGTCCACCTAGCGGGACTAGCACAGATACGCAGTATTTT. Full variable domain (remainder filled in from reference TRBV28 and TRBJ2-3): DVKVTQSSRYLVKRTGEKVFLECVQDMDHENMFWYRQDPGLGLRLIYFSYDVKMKEKGDIPEGYSVSREKKERFSLILESASTNQTSMYLCASSPPSGTSTDTQYFGPGTRLTVL.

The genes are TRBV30 and TRBJ1-1, with TRBD1 matching 8 bases. The CDR3 length is 15 residues. The V gene end was trimmed by 4 bases and the J gene end by 2 bases; junction bases not matched to a gene: 9. In germline, CDR1 is GTSNPN, CDR2 SVGIG (reference sequence). This chain's CDR3 is CAWTSDREGNTEAFF. CDR3 coding DNA: TGTGCCTGGACCTCGGACAGGGAAGGAAACACTGAAGCTTTCTTT.

V gene TRBV30 combines with J gene TRBJ2-7, with D hard to call. This CDR3 has 14 amino acids. V dropped 0 bases and J dropped 3 bases, with 12 bases sitting between them. Germline CDR1 is GTSNPN and CDR2 is SVGIG (reference sequence). The chain's CDR3 is CAWSVGIKGYEQYF. In nucleotides, the CDR3 is TGTGCCTGGAGTGTCGGCATCAAAGGCTACGAGCAGTACTTC.

Here the CDR3 DNA reads TGCGCCAGCAGCTTGAGCGGACGAGAGACCCAGTACTTC. This sequence encodes CASSLSGRETQYF. This chain connects TRBV5-1 to TRBJ2-5, with D perhaps matching TRBD2 (5 bases). The CDR3 consists of 13 residues. Deletions cut 1 base from V and 4 bases from J, with 8 bases between. The V gene's germline CDR1 is SGHRS and CDR2 YFSETQ.

The chain links TRBV29-1 to TRBJ1-1; the D gene is possibly TRBD1 (6 bases). Trimming pared 8 bases from V and 0 bases from J, leaving 16 bases between. This CDR3 is built from 14 residues. Germline V gene sequence: CDR1 SQVTM, CDR2 ANQGSEA. The CDR3 sequence is CSSGTPDMNTEAFF. CDR3 DNA sequence: TGCAGCTCCGGGACACCAGACATGAACACTGAAGCTTTCTTT.

The chain links TRBV7-9 to TRBJ1-6; maybe TRBD1 (5 bases). Germline-derived CDR1 and CDR2 are SEHNR and FQNEAQ (reference sequence). The CDR3 loop spans 15 amino acids. Trimming removed 5 bases at V and 9 bases at J, with 17 bases between. CDR3 sequence (DNA): TGTGCCAGCAGCCCCGGGACGGGTGTAGGTTCACCCCTCCACTTT. This sequence encodes CASSPGTGVGSPLHF.

In nucleotides, the CDR3 is TGTGCCTGGAACAGGGGGTCCTACGAGCAGTACTTC. Protein product: CAWNRGSYEQYF. The J gene is TRBJ2-7, the V gene TRBV30, with 8 bases fitting TRBD1. CDR1 and CDR2 from the germline V gene are GTSNPN and SVGIG (reference sequence). CDR3 length equals 12 residues. The junction had 0 bases not matched to a gene; V was cut back by 4 bases and J by 1 base. The full variable domain, in which reference TRBV30 and TRBJ2-7 provide the parts outside the CDR3, is SQTIHQWPATLVQPVGSPLSLECTVEGTSNPNLYWYRQAAGRGLQLLFYSVGIGQISSEVPQNLSASRPQDRQFILSSKKLLLSDSGFYLCAWNRGSYEQYFGPGTRLTVT.

The CDR3 DNA is TGCAGCGTTCTTCCCCGGGTTGATGAGCAGTACTTC. This translates into CSVLPRVDEQYF. The V and J genes are TRBV29-1 and TRBJ2-7; D remains ambiguous. From germline, CDR1 is SQVTM and CDR2 ANQGSEA. The CDR3 totals 12 residues. Trimming took 5 bases from V and 7 from J, leaving 15 bases between them.

This rearrangement joins TRBV29-1 to TRBJ2-1, with 10 bases that match TRBD1. The CDR3 contains 14 residues. V was clipped by 6 bases and J by 6 bases; unmatched bases: 8. CDR1 and CDR2 (germline): SQVTM, ANQGSEA. The CDR3 protein is CSVARDRGGNEQFF. CDR3 in DNA: TGCAGCGTGGCCCGGGACAGGGGAGGCAATGAGCAGTTCTTC.

The rearrangement links TRBV28 to TRBJ2-7, with 7 bases fitting TRBD1. The CDR3 extends over 14 amino acids. V lost 6 bases, J lost 7 bases, and 12 bases stayed unmatched. The V gene's germline CDR1 is MDHEN and CDR2 SYDVKM. The CDR3 is CASRPGQTPREQYF. CDR3 DNA sequence: TGTGCCAGCAGACCGGGACAGACCCCTCGAGAGCAGTACTTC.

The chain has TRBV5-5 and TRBJ2-3; D unresolved. This CDR3 spans 14 amino acids. V gave up 3 bases and J gave up 0 bases, with 8 bases separating them. Germline V gives CDR1 SGHKS, CDR2 YYEKEE (reference sequence). The CDR3 is CASSYAPSTDTQYF. CDR3 nucleotides: TGTGCCAGCAGCTACGCTCCCAGCACAGATACGCAGTATTTT. The full variable domain, rest sourced from reference TRBV5-5 and TRBJ2-3, is DAGVTQSPTHLIKTRGQQVTLRCSPISGHKSVSWYQQVLGQGPQFIFQYYEKEERGRGNFPDRFSARQFPNYSSELNVNALLLGDSALYLCASSYAPSTDTQYFGPGTRLTVL.

The gene calls are TRBV2 and TRBJ2-5; 7 nucleotides line up with TRBD2. V gave up 6 bases and J gave up 5 bases; unmatched junction bases: 6. This CDR3 comprises 13 residues. CDR1 and CDR2 from the germline V gene are SNHLY and FYNNEI. The chain's CDR3 is CASRRELGETQYF. The CDR3 nucleotides are TGTGCCAGCAGGCGGGAGTTGGGCGAGACCCAGTACTTC.

The chain uses TRBV4-3 and TRBJ1-1; D is unclear. Germline V gene lookup returns CDR1 LGHNA and CDR2 YSLEER. Trimming shortened V by 0 bases and J by 4 bases, and 9 bases separated the two germline ends. The CDR3 extends over 14 amino acids. The CDR3: CASSQDLVVTEAFF. The DNA for the CDR3 is TGCGCCAGCAGCCAAGATCTAGTGGTCACTGAAGCTTTCTTT.